This entry describes one TCR beta chain. Deletions cut 8 bases from V and 5 bases from J, with 18 bases between. Germline CDR1 SQVTM, CDR2 ANQGSEA. This CDR3 contains 14 residues. As processed by the authors: Reference gene primer amplification yielded estimated nucleated cell counts. This table comes from immunoSEQ multiplex PCR, and its TCRdb copy is limited to in-frame clones, with some not included. The V and J calls and clone size were taken over from that table, and D and trimming were inferred from the DNA. Of more than 75,000 clones in the sample, around four fifths were seen once. This entry belongs to a study of blood T cell repertoires in COVID-19. As for the study in general: Samples representing acute and convalescent COVID-19 were sourced from the United States, Italy and Spain.

The receptor's source is a human donor in a cohort sampled during active COVID-19. Sequencing used peripheral blood. This chain links TRBV29-1 with TRBJ2-2, with D possibly TRBD1 on 5 matching bases. The CDR3 sequence: CSTLTGMGTGELFF. Here the CDR3 DNA reads TGCAGCACACTTACAGGCATGGGGACCGGGGAGCTGTTTTTT.